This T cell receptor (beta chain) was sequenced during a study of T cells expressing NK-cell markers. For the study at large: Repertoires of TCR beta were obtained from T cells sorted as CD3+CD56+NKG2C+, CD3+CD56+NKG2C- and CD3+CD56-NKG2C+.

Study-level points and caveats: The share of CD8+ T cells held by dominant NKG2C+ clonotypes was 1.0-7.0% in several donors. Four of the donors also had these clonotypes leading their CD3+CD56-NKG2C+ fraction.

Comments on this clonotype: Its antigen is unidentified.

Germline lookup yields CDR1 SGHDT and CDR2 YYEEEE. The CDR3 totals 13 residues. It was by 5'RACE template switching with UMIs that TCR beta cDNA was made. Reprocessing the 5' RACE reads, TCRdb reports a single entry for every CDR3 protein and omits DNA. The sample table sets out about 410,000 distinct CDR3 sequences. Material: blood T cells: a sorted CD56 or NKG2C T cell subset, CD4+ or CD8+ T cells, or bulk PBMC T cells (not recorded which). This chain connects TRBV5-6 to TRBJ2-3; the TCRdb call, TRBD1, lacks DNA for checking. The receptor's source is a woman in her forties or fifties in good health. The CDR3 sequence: CASSLDGGESQYF.